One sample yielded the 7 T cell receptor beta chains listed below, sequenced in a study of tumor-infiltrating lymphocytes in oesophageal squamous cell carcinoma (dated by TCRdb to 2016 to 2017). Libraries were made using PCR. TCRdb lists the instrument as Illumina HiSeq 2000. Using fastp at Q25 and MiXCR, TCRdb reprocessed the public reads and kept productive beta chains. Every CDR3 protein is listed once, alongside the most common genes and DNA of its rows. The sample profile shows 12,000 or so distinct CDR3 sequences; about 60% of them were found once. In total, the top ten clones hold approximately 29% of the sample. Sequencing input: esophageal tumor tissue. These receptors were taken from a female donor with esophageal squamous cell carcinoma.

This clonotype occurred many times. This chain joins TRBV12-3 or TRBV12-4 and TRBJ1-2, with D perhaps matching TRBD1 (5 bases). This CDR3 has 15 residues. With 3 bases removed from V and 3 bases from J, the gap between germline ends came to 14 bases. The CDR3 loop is CASSLKGRGDYGYTF. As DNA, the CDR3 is TGTGCCAGCAGTTTGAAGGGACGGGGCGACTATGGCTACACCTTC.

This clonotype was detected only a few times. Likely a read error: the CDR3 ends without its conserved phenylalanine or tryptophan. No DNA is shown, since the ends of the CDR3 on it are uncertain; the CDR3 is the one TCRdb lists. Here the CDR3 reads CASRPLPVVGTMATPSVR. V is TRBV21-1 and J is TRBJ2-3; whether TRBD2, the table's D call, matches the DNA was not checked. TRBV21-1 is deemed a pseudogene. Counting both end residues, the CDR3 totals 18 amino acids.

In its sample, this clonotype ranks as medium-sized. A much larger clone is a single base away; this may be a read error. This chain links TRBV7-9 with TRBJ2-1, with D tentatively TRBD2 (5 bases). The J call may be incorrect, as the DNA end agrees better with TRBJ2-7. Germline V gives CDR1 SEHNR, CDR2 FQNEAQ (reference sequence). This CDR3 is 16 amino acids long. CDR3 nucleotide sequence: TGTGCCAGCAGCTTAATCGGGGTGAGCTCCTACAATGAGCAGTACTTC. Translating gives CASSLIGVSSYNEQYF.

As DNA, the CDR3 is TGTGCCAGCAGTTATGATGAAGGGGTTGGTACTGAAGCTTTCTTT. This encodes CASSYDEGVGTEAFF. The rearrangement links TRBV6-9 to TRBJ1-1; weak D call: TRBD1 (5 bases). Trimming stripped 2 bases from V and 5 bases from J, with 15 bases between. This CDR3 comprises 15 residues. The V gene's germline CDR1 is MNHGY and CDR2 SVAAGI.

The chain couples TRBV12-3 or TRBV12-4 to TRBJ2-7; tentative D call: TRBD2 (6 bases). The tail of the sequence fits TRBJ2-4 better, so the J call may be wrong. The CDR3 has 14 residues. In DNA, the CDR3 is TGTGCCAGCAGTCCCGCGGGGTACGGAAGCATTCAGTACTTC. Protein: CASSPAGYGSIQYF.

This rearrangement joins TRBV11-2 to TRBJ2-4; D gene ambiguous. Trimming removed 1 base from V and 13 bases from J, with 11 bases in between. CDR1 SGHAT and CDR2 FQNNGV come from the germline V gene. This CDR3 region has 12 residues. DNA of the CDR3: TGTGCCAGCAGCTTAGTTGCTAGTGAGCAGTACTTC. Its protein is CASSLVASEQYF.

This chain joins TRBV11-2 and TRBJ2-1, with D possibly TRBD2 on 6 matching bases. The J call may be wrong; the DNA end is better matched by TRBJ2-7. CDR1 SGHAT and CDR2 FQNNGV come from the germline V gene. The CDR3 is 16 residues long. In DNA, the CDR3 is TGTGCCAGCAGCTTAGACAGGGTTTTGGACTACAATGAGCAGTACTTC. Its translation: CASSLDRVLDYNEQYF.